This T cell receptor beta chain was captured by sequencing in a study of shared clonotypes between healthy human individuals. Study context: Each donor contributed plates that comprised three CD4 naive, three CD4 memory, two CD8 naive and one CD8 memory. Study outcomes and limitations: Relative to clonotypes present in all four donors, those not shared had lower generation probabilities. Enrolling few donors narrowed the genetic and exposure-history diversity that was represented.

As for this clone: What it binds is unknown.

CDR3 length: 14 amino acids. CDR1 is MDHEN and CDR2 is SYDVKM in the germline V gene. V was cut by 6 bases and J by 9 bases, with 21 bases left in between. Clones were read by immunoSEQ multiplex PCR, and TCRdb kept only the in-frame ones, dropping some. The top ten clones hold 0.7% to 0.95% of a sample with over 950,000 clones, approximately 75% of them seen once. The TCR originated in a man younger than 35 in good health. Some clones in this sample may be carry-over from other donors' samples. This chain connects TRBV28 to TRBJ2-7; D possibly uses TRBD1 or TRBD2 (5 bases each). The sample comprised memory CD4+ T cells from PBMCs. As to subset: CD45RA-negative fraction. The CDR3 spells CASSPGYHPGAQYF. The CDR3 DNA is TGTGCCAGCAGCCCGGGGTACCACCCCGGGGCGCAGTACTTC.